The next 2 T cell receptor beta chains were all read from a single sample in a study of T cell repertoires in cytomegalovirus infection. In TCRdb, the reads were re-called with MiXCR into one record per CDR3 protein. The sample records about 920,000 distinct CDR3 sequences, roughly 30% being singletons. Their cognate antigens are unknown. The sequences come from cultured CD8+ T cells from PBMCs, collected from culture after CMV antigen stimulation. The receptors shown here come from a human donor in good health (CMV status not recorded). Some clones in this sample may be carry-over from other donors' samples.

This rearrangement joins TRBV5-1 to TRBJ2-3; 10 positions match TRBD1. Trimming removed 4 bases from V and 4 bases from J; junction bases left unmatched: 6. The CDR3 consists of 15 residues. Germline V lookup: CDR1 SGHRS, CDR2 YFSETQ. The CDR3 is CASSPGTGEADTQYF. The CDR3 coding sequence is TGCGCCAGCAGCCCCGGGACAGGGGAGGCAGATACGCAGTATTTT.

The V call is TRBV4-3, the J call TRBJ2-1, with D tentatively TRBD2 (6 bases). The germline CDR1 and CDR2 sequences are LGHNA and YSLEER. The CDR3 runs 11 residues. The CDR3 here is CDTGGNNEQFF. DNA of the CDR3: TGCGACACTGGAGGGAACAATGAGCAGTTCTTC.